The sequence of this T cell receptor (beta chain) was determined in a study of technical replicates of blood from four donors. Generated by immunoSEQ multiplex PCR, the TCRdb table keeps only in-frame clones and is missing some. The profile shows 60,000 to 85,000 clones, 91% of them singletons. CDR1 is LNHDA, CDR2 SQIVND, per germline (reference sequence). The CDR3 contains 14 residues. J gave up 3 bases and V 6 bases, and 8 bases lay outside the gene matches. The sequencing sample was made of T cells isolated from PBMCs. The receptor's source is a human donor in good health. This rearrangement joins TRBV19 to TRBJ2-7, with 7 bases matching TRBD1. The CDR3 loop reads CASSGTVSHYEQYF. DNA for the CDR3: TGTGCCAGTAGCGGGACAGTATCCCACTACGAGCAGTACTTC.